The 8 T cell receptor beta chains below come from one sample, sequenced in a study of blood T cell repertoires in COVID-19. TCRdb keeps only in-frame clones here, not all; method: immunoSEQ multiplex PCR. In the table there are roughly 330,000 clones, about nine tenths of which are singletons. Sequences were obtained from peripheral blood. These receptors came from a man aged 25-45 years with COVID-19, enrolled during active disease.

This rearrangement joins TRBV25-1 to TRBJ1-4, with D hard to call. V lost 5 bases and J 4 bases, leaving 11 bases between the germline ends. The CDR3 covers 14 residues. Germline values: CDR1 MGHDK, CDR2 SYGVNS. CDR3 DNA: TGTGCCAGCAGTATACCCGGGAGTAATGAAAAACTGTTTTTT. The encoded protein is CASSIPGSNEKLFF.

This sequence joins TRBV7-2 and TRBJ2-7; D may be TRBD1 (6 bases). Germline V gives CDR1 SGHTA, CDR2 FQGNSA. Trimming left V 3 bases short and J 9 bases short, with 15 bases between. This CDR3 spans 13 amino acids. CDR3 sequence: CASSFGQFQGQYF. Written as DNA, the CDR3 is TGTGCCAGCAGCTTTGGACAGTTTCAAGGGCAGTACTTC.

This clone was observed a few times. The rearrangement uses TRBV7-9 and TRBJ1-1, with D maybe TRBD1 (5 bases). This CDR3 has 15 amino acids. Germline CDR1 SEHNR, CDR2 FQNEAQ (reference sequence). V shed 7 bases and J shed 4 bases, with 19 bases lying between them. The DNA of the CDR3 is TGTGCCAGCATGGCAGGGTTGGGGATGAGCACTGAAGCTTTCTTT. Amino acids: CASMAGLGMSTEAFF.

The chain is built from TRBV19 and TRBJ2-7; a weak D match, TRBD1 (5 bases). CDR1 and CDR2 (germline): LNHDA, SQIVND (reference sequence). The CDR3 loop spans 13 amino acids. Trimming removed 3 bases at V and 3 bases at J, with 9 bases between. The CDR3 protein is CASSIRGGYEQYF. The DNA of the CDR3 is TGTGCCAGTAGTATTAGGGGTGGCTACGAGCAGTACTTC. Variable domain in full (rest from reference TRBV19 and TRBJ2-7): DGGITQSPKYLFRKEGQNVTLSCEQNLNHDAMYWYRQDPGQGLRLIYYSQIVNDFQKGDIAEGYSVSREKKESFPLTVTSAQKNPTAFYLCASSIRGGYEQYFGPGTRLTVT.

Only one count was recorded for this clone. The chain recombines TRBV5-1 with TRBJ2-5, with 8 bases aligning to TRBD1. Germline values: CDR1 SGHRS, CDR2 YFSETQ. This CDR3 has 17 amino acids. J lost 2 bases, V lost 1 base, and 10 bases had no gene match. As DNA, the CDR3 is TGCGCCAGCAGCTTGAGGTTGGCAGGGGGCCTACAAGAGACCCAGTACTTC. Translated: CASSLRLAGGLQETQYF. Filled out from reference TRBV5-1 and TRBJ2-5, the complete variable domain reads KAGVTQTPRYLIKTRGQQVTLSCSPISGHRSVSWYQQTPGQGLQFLFEYFSETQRNKGNFPGRFSGRQFSNSRSEMNVSTLELGDSALYLCASSLRLAGGLQETQYFGPGTRLLVL.

This clone was picked up one time. The rearrangement uses TRBV4-2 and TRBJ2-5; 13 bases fit TRBD2. J was trimmed by 4 bases and V by 4 bases; bases with no gene match: 6. The CDR3 has 16 amino acids. From germline, CDR1 is LGHNA and CDR2 YNFKEQ. This CDR3 reads CASSLRTSGSSETQYF. CDR3 coding DNA: TGTGCCAGCAGCCTGCGGACTAGCGGGAGTTCAGAGACCCAGTACTTC.

This chain connects TRBV5-1 to TRBJ2-7; D is unresolved. V lost 0 bases and J lost 6, with 7 bases in between. The length of the CDR3 is 12 residues. CDR1 and CDR2 (germline): SGHRS, YFSETQ. CDR3 coding DNA: TGCGCCAGCAGCTTGGCCATTAGCGAGCAGTACTTC. It codes for CASSLAISEQYF.

The V call is TRBV6-5, the J call TRBJ1-1, with D unclear. V gave up 6 bases and J gave up 5 bases, with 19 bases separating them. This CDR3 has 15 residues. Looked up from germline, CDR1 is MNHEY and CDR2 is SVGAGI. CDR3 residues: CASSSPGSHGTEAFF. The CDR3 DNA follows: TGTGCCAGCAGCTCTCCCGGGTCCCATGGGACTGAAGCTTTCTTT.